A selection of T cell receptor beta chains follows, all from one sample in a study of response to subunit inactivated influenza vaccine. From the RT-PCR reads, TCRdb called clonotypes with MiXCR, one entry per CDR3 protein. Here the sample spans fewer than 600,000 distinct CDR3 sequences, approximately 6.9% being singletons. The sequenced sample was PBMCs from blood, obtained less than 30 months after vaccination. The receptors shown here come from a man between 50 and 75 years old who received an inactivated influenza vaccine. The CDR3 runs from the conserved cysteine through the conserved F or W. Fields, in order: V gene, J gene, D gene, CDR3 protein. D genes are given only for firm matches.

TRBV6-2/TRBV6-3	TRBJ2-1	TRBD2	CASSYAAGGAYNEQFF
TRBV11-3	TRBJ2-1	-	CASSPHDGNEQFF
TRBV11-2	TRBJ2-7	-	CASSLVADAGTYEQYF
TRBV6-1	TRBJ2-6	-	CATHTGPGANVLTF
TRBV12-3/TRBV12-4	TRBJ2-5	TRBD2	CASTLGLAGWQETQYF
TRBV6-2/TRBV6-3	TRBJ2-4	TRBD1	CASSGDRDTAKNIQYF
TRBV3-1	TRBJ2-1	TRBD2	CASSRIGGVNNEQFF
TRBV24-1	TRBJ2-3	TRBD1	CATSDFTQGATDTQYF
TRBV4-1	TRBJ2-2	-	CATTSGAELFF
TRBV28	TRBJ2-7	-	CASRHSSRSYEQYF
TRBV20-1	TRBJ2-5	TRBD1	CSAIKDRGLSRETQYF
TRBV20-1	TRBJ1-4	TRBD1	CSAKPGQGNEKLFF
TRBV3-1	TRBJ1-5	-	CASSRLNQPQHF
TRBV20-1	TRBJ2-1	-	CSASTLYNEQFF
TRBV11-2	TRBJ2-7	TRBD2	CASSPAGGGYEQYF
TRBV10-3	TRBJ2-7	-	CAISESARQWNEQYF
TRBV12-3/TRBV12-4	TRBJ2-7	-	CASSQQDWLYEQYF
TRBV11-2	TRBJ2-3	TRBD2	CASNRGGADTQYF
TRBV7-2	TRBJ2-5	-	CASKDNRGQETQYF
TRBV20-1	TRBJ2-5	-	CSAEGVGRGIETQYF
TRBV5-1	TRBJ2-1	-	CASSLVDNEQFF
TRBV20-1	TRBJ2-7	TRBD1	CSARDGTALLDEQYF
TRBV7-9	TRBJ2-2	-	CTEDLYTGELFF
TRBV5-1	TRBJ2-7	-	CASSSTASSYEQYF
TRBV18	TRBJ2-3	TRBD2	CASSRTSSGRETDTQYF
TRBV6-2/TRBV6-3	TRBJ1-5	-	CASSPPRTLSNQPQHF
TRBV3-1	TRBJ2-1	TRBD2	CASSTGTSGSDEQFF
TRBV25-1	TRBJ2-1	-	CASSDPGSNEQFF
TRBV12-3/TRBV12-4	TRBJ1-2	-	CASRGHGYTF
TRBV6-1	TRBJ2-7	-	CASKRGAVSYEQYF
TRBV30	TRBJ2-1	-	CAWSVSGSVEFF
TRBV4-1	TRBJ2-2	TRBD1	CASSQGTGVWSGELFF
TRBV12-3/TRBV12-4	TRBJ1-2	TRBD1	CASSKRDRGNYGYTF
TRBV11-3	TRBJ2-1	TRBD1	CASSLDGRQGSDEQFF
TRBV27	TRBJ1-6	TRBD1	CASSFGTGGSPLHF
TRBV10-3	TRBJ2-1	TRBD1	CAIGQGSYNEQFF
TRBV29-1	TRBJ1-2	-	CSVGPRRQLSNYGYTF
TRBV5-1	TRBJ2-5	-	CASSLDAFGETQYF
TRBV20-1	TRBJ2-1	TRBD1	CSASRSPGQGYNEQFF
TRBV12-3/TRBV12-4	TRBJ1-6	-	CASSLGGVNSPLHF
TRBV11-2	TRBJ2-7	TRBD1	CASSIRGYSSTGKFLEQYF
TRBV6-1	TRBJ2-1	TRBD2	CASSDLAVGYNEQFF
TRBV7-2	TRBJ2-7	-	CASSLVGMYEQYF
TRBV6-2/TRBV6-3	TRBJ2-2	-	CASSKDRLANTGELFF
TRBV9	TRBJ2-1	-	CASSVNGGSGYNEQFF
TRBV20-1	TRBJ2-3	-	CSANREADTQYF
TRBV12-3/TRBV12-4	TRBJ2-2	-	CASSLVPGARATGELFF
TRBV29-1	TRBJ2-2	-	CSVASGPNTGELFF
TRBV6-2/TRBV6-3	TRBJ2-1	-	CASSYSRSGTRYNEQFF
TRBV27	TRBJ2-5	-	CASSSPYAAGETQYF
TRBV11-2	TRBJ1-2	-	CASSAPGTVYGYTF
TRBV28	TRBJ2-7	-	CASSFASFEQYF
TRBV4-2	TRBJ2-7	TRBD1	CASSQTSTGEYEQYF
TRBV4-1	TRBJ2-7	TRBD2	CASSQTQLASYEQYF
TRBV4-3	TRBJ2-5	-	CASSQDGLRDVRETQYF